This paragraph covers one T cell receptor beta chain sequence. This clonotype was seen a few times. The antigen it recognizes is unknown. There are no base qualities to consult, and no much larger clone falls within one base. Instrument on record: Illumina HiSeq 1500. The raw public reads went through TCRdb reprocessing: fastp at Q25, MiXCR clone calling, in-frame beta chains kept. Identical CDR3 protein sequences are pooled into one entry, listed with their most common genes and DNA. The sample table contains around 310,000 distinct CDR3 sequences; only one count was recorded for 15% to 20% of them. 12% of the sample is taken by the ten largest. These data originate in a study of T cell repertoires in cytomegalovirus infection (dated by TCRdb to between 2017 and 2020). Notes on the research overall: Because public TCR beta signatures pointed to carriage of CMV infection together with the matching HLA type, the HLA type of each donor mattered for the analysis.

V is trimmed back by 1 base and J by 3 bases, and the junction contains 6 bases that no gene match accounts for. The CDR3 holds 15 amino acids from the cysteine to the phenylalanine. Solely the CDR3 DNA is kept, with 45 bases framed from the first base. Based on the germline V gene (reference sequence), the CDR1 and CDR2 sequences are DFQATT and SNEGSKA. Overall results and qualifications from the work: The ex vivo response was dominated by HLA-C-restricted CMV-specific TCR beta clonotypes, which also provided the single most frequent clonotype in two of eight donors. Cumulative frequency of public TCR beta family members discriminated carriers of CMV infection plus the relevant HLA type in this cohort and an independent approximately 400-donor cohort.

Sequencing was performed on PBMCs. The receptor's source is a human donor in good health (CMV status not recorded). Some clones in this sample may be carry-over from other donors' samples. Here the chain combines TRBV20-1 and TRBJ1-2, with 9 junctional bases fitting TRBD1. The CDR3 protein: CSARGGQGTDYGYTF. In nucleotides, the sequence is TGCAGTGCTAGAGGGGGACAGGGCACTGACTATGGCTACACCTTC.